This T cell receptor (beta chain) emerged from a study of CD8 T cells in Susac syndrome. CDR3 size: 13 residues. Trimming at V came to 3 bases and at J to 4 bases, leaving 5 bases not matched to a gene. CDR1 and CDR2 from the germline V gene are GTSNPN and SVGIG (reference sequence). Random hexamers served to reverse transcribe about 0.5 to 1 ug RNA. Each CDR3 protein gets one entry after TCRdb re-called the immunoSEQ multiplex PCR reads with MiXCR. The sample holds about 200,000 distinct CDR3 sequences, about 95% seen once. The sequence derives from a human donor with multiple sclerosis. The chain is built from TRBV30 and TRBJ1-2; 7 bases align to TRBD1. The sample consisted of CD4+ T cells from PBMCs. CDR3 loop: CAWRGTAAYGYTF. The CDR3, as DNA: TGTGCCTGGAGGGGGACAGCGGCCTATGGCTACACCTTC.